A selection of T cell receptor beta chains follows, all from one sample in a study of T cells in Graves' hyperthyroidism and ophthalmopathy. From the multiplex PCR reads, TCRdb called clonotypes with MiXCR, one entry per CDR3 protein. The table records about 250,000 distinct CDR3 sequences, over 20% of them present only once. Material for sequencing was blood. The receptors shown here come from a woman in her 40s with Graves' ophthalmopathy. Each CDR3 is given with its conserved first and last residue. A D gene is named only where the DNA matches it firmly. A clone size is listed for some rows: how often the clone was seen (once, few, many), or a class if it is expanded.

many | TRBJ1-6 | - | TRBV7-8 | CASSPATPQNSPLHF | TGTGCCAGCAGCCCGGCCACACCCCAAAATTCACCCCTCCACTTT
- | TRBJ2-7 | - | TRBV11-2 | CASSYRHSGGFYEQYF | TGTGCCAGCAGCTATCGTCACTCAGGGGGGTTTTACGAGCAGTACTTC
many | TRBJ1-5 | TRBD1 | TRBV12-3/TRBV12-4 | CASSFGQGSNQPQHF | TGTGCCAGCAGTTTTGGACAGGGCAGCAATCAGCCCCAGCATTTT
many | TRBJ2-4 | - | TRBV19 | CASRTGRGENIQYF | TGTGCCAGTCGGACAGGGCGGGGGGAAAACATTCAGTACTTC
many | TRBJ1-3 | - | TRBV6-1 | CASSLTDSFSGNTIYF | TGTGCCAGCAGTCTTACTGACAGTTTCTCTGGAAACACCATATATTTT
- | TRBJ2-7 | - | TRBV12-3/TRBV12-4 | CASTHHGEQYF | TGTGCCAGCACCCACCACGGTGAGCAGTACTTC
- | TRBJ2-7 | - | TRBV7-2 | CASSNTLIYEQYF | TGTGCCAGCAGCAACACCCTCATCTACGAGCAGTACTTC
many | TRBJ2-7 | TRBD2 | TRBV9 | CASSSSGTGYEQYF | TGTGCCAGCAGCTCTAGCGGGACGGGATACGAGCAGTACTTC
many | TRBJ2-5 | - | TRBV7-6 | CASSLEYFDRQETQYF | TGTGCCAGCAGCTTAGAGTATTTTGACAGACAAGAGACCCAGTACTTC
many | TRBJ1-2 | - | TRBV4-1 | CASSQDLHRAGYTF | TGCGCCAGCAGCCAAGACCTTCACAGGGCTGGCTACACCTTC
many | TRBJ2-2 | - | TRBV5-1 | CASSSKVGAGELFF | TGCGCCAGCAGCTCTAAGGTGGGGGCCGGGGAGCTGTTTTTT
many | TRBJ1-5 | - | TRBV6-1 | CASSQDSSNQPQHF | TGTGCCAGCAGTCAAGACAGCAGCAATCAGCCCCAGCATTTT
many | TRBJ1-2 | - | TRBV20-1 | CSAVGGGGLNYGYTF | TGCAGTGCTGTAGGGGGGGGCGGCCTGAACTATGGCTACACCTTC
- | TRBJ2-7 | - | TRBV6-1 | CASSRQSRGSMAEQYF | TGTGCCAGCAGCCGCCAGTCCCGGGGCTCAATGGCCGAGCAGTACTTC
many | TRBJ1-2 | TRBD1 | TRBV5-1 | CASSVGQGAGVYGYTF | TGCGCCAGCAGCGTCGGACAGGGGGCGGGTGTCTATGGCTACACCTTC
many | TRBJ2-7 | - | TRBV20-1 | CRSGGASYEQYF | TGCAGGTCCGGCGGGGCCTCCTACGAGCAGTACTTC
many | TRBJ2-1 | - | TRBV20-1 | CSASLLDYNEQFF | TGCAGTGCTAGCCTCCTCGATTACAATGAGCAGTTCTTC
many | TRBJ1-2 | - | TRBV20-1 | CSAREDARTNYGYTF | TGCAGTGCTAGAGAGGACGCGCGGACTAACTATGGCTACACCTTC
- | TRBJ2-5 | - | TRBV2 | CASRSGPGETQYF | TGTGCCAGCAGATCGGGACCCGGGGAGACCCAGTACTTC
- | TRBJ2-7 | - | TRBV6-4 | CASSEAGKYEQYF | TGTGCCAGCAGTGAAGCAGGGAAATACGAGCAGTACTTC
many | TRBJ1-2 | - | TRBV20-1 | CSARVGAKVRSYTF | TGCAGTGCTAGAGTAGGGGCCAAGGTCCGCAGCTACACCTTC
- | TRBJ2-7 | - | TRBV20-1 | CSARDSQTYEQYF | TGCAGTGCTAGGGACTCCCAGACCTACGAGCAGTACTTC
many | TRBJ2-1 | - | TRBV15 | CATSRGGFQGDEQFF | TGTGCCACCAGCAGGGGAGGGTTCCAGGGGGATGAGCAGTTCTTC
few | TRBJ2-7 | TRBD2 | TRBV12-3/TRBV12-4 | CASRGTSGRASYEQYF | TGTGCCAGCAGGGGGACTAGCGGGAGGGCCTCCTACGAGCAGTACTTC
many | TRBJ2-7 | - | TRBV20-1 | CSARPSTSYVEQYF | TGCAGTGCTAGGCCCTCTACTAGCTATGTCGAGCAGTACTTC
- | TRBJ1-2 | - | TRBV3-1 | CASSPGGPNYGYTF | TGTGCCAGCAGCCCCGGCGGACCTAACTATGGCTACACCTTC
many | TRBJ2-5 | - | TRBV19 | CASSIRETQYF | TGTGCCAGTAGTATTAGGGAGACCCAGTACTTC
many | TRBJ2-7 | - | TRBV6-2/TRBV6-3 | CASSYSPTSFYEQYF | TGTGCCAGCAGTTACTCCCCGACATCGTTTTACGAGCAGTACTTC
- | TRBJ1-2 | - | TRBV16 | CASSQGSDYGYTF | TGTGCCAGCAGCCAAGGCAGTGACTATGGCTACACCTTC
many | TRBJ2-7 | - | TRBV20-1 | CSARDSTNYEQYF | TGCAGTGCTAGAGATAGTACCAACTACGAGCAGTACTTC
many | TRBJ1-1 | TRBD1 | TRBV20-1 | CSARETGRGTEAFF | TGCAGTGCTAGAGAGACAGGGCGGGGCACTGAAGCTTTCTTT
many | TRBJ1-2 | TRBD1 | TRBV18 | CASSPPPGQAVSYGYTF | TGTGCCAGCTCACCACCGCCGGGACAGGCGGTGTCTTATGGCTACACCTTC
- | TRBJ2-7 | - | TRBV6-1 | CASSDPARGFSYEQYF | TGTGCCAGCAGTGATCCCGCCCGGGGCTTCTCCTACGAGCAGTACTTC
many | TRBJ1-5 | - | TRBV28 | CASSPREGMNQPQHF | TGTGCCAGCAGTCCCAGGGAGGGCATGAATCAGCCCCAGCATTTT
many | TRBJ2-7 | - | TRBV28 | CASSPRPSPYEQYF | TGTGCCAGCAGTCCCCGACCTAGCCCCTACGAGCAGTACTTC
many | TRBJ1-2 | - | TRBV6-5 | CASTLEGGYGYTF | TGTGCCAGCACCCTTGAAGGGGGCTATGGCTACACCTTC
many | TRBJ1-1 | - | TRBV6-5 | CASSYVHNTEAFF | TGTGCCAGCAGTTACGTACACAACACTGAAGCTTTCTTT
- | TRBJ2-5 | TRBD1 | TRBV27 | CASSLSGQGGETQYF | TGTGCCAGCAGTTTATCGGGACAGGGAGGCGAGACCCAGTACTTC
few | TRBJ1-6 | - | TRBV6-1 | CASSPQIGALHF | TGTGCCAGCAGCCCCCAGATAGGGGCCCTCCACTTT
many | TRBJ1-2 | - | TRBV7-2 | CASTLPRTSFGYTF | TGTGCCAGCACCCTTCCCCGTACGTCTTTCGGCTACACCTTC
many | TRBJ2-7 | TRBD2 | TRBV7-2 | CASSSGRASGSHEQYF | TGTGCCAGCAGCTCGGGCCGGGCTAGCGGGAGCCACGAGCAGTACTTC
many | TRBJ2-4 | - | TRBV30 | CAWSPGVSGKNIQYF | TGTGCCTGGAGCCCCGGGGTGAGCGGAAAAAACATTCAGTACTTC
many | TRBJ2-2 | - | TRBV19 | CASRRGGAERTGELFF | TGTGCCAGTAGAAGGGGGGGCGCGGAGAGGACCGGGGAGCTGTTTTTT
many | TRBJ2-7 | TRBD2 | TRBV14 | CASTLGRGPSYEQYF | TGTGCCAGCACCCTAGGGAGGGGACCTTCCTACGAGCAGTACTTC
few | TRBJ1-4 | - | TRBV6-1 | CASWGLEKLFF | TGTGCCAGCTGGGGGCTAGAAAAACTGTTTTTT
many | TRBJ2-2 | - | TRBV6-2/TRBV6-3 | CASSYPRGGTNGNTGELFF | TGTGCCAGCAGTTACCCCAGAGGGGGGACGAACGGGAACACCGGGGAGCTGTTTTTT
few | TRBJ2-2 | - | TRBV4-2 | CASSQDLASAGTGELFF | TGTGCCAGCAGCCAAGATCTGGCTAGCGCTGGCACCGGGGAGCTGTTTTTT
many | TRBJ2-2 | - | TRBV18 | CASYTDKNTGELFF | TGTGCCAGCTACACCGACAAGAACACCGGGGAGCTGTTTTTT
many | TRBJ2-6 | - | TRBV2 | CASSLGANVLTF | TGTGCCAGCAGCCTTGGGGCCAACGTCCTGACTTTC
- | TRBJ1-2 | TRBD1 | TRBV6-2/TRBV6-3 | CASTRDREDGYTF | TGTGCCAGCACCCGAGACAGGGAGGATGGCTACACCTTC
many | TRBJ2-3 | TRBD2 | TRBV27 | CASSPIAGGPGMDTQYF | TGTGCCAGCAGTCCAATAGCGGGAGGGCCGGGTATGGATACGCAGTATTTT
few | TRBJ1-5 | TRBD1 | TRBV12-3/TRBV12-4 | CASSPGQGFSQPQHF | TGTGCCAGCAGTCCGGGACAGGGCTTCAGTCAGCCCCAGCATTTT
many | TRBJ1-3 | TRBD1 | TRBV7-3 | CASSPYRGYSGNTIYF | TGTGCCAGCAGCCCTTACAGGGGGTACTCTGGAAACACCATATATTTT